The next 26 T cell receptor beta chains were all read from a single sample in a study of tissue T cells after allogeneic stem cell transplantation. Measured with immunoSEQ multiplex PCR; TCRdb has only the in-frame clones, and not every one. The profile shows about 22,000 clones, about 70% of them singletons. Material for sequencing was blood. These receptors were obtained from a female BALB/c mouse in good health. These mice share the MHC haplotype H2-d.

This clone was seen a few times. Genes here carry mouse names. CDR3 DNA (partial): TGTGCCAGCAGTGATAGGACCTATGAACAGTAC. This codes for CASSDRTYEQY. The CDR3 in full is CASSDRTYEQYF. This chain connects TRBV13-1 to TRBJ2-7; no clear D gene. The CDR3 end falls 1 residue outside the read, so it is completed with the germline J gene. CDR3 length equals 12 residues. V lost 1 base to trimming and J lost 2 bases, with 4 bases between them. In germline, CDR1 is NSHNY, CDR2 SYGAGN.

In regard to this clone: Gene names are the mouse ones. The CDR3 end lies 1 residue beyond the end of the read and is filled in from the germline J gene. The chain uses TRBV5 and TRBJ1-6, with TRBD1 matching over 8 bases. TRBJ1-6 belongs to the ORF category, with a function that is uncertain. Germline V CDR1 and CDR2: LGHNA, YNLKQL (reference sequence). Trimming removed 3 bases from V and 4 bases from J; junction bases left unmatched: 2. This CDR3 contains 15 residues. The CDR3 here is CASSHRGLYNSPLYF. CDR3 bases read: TGTGCCAGCAGCCACAGGGGGCTGTATAATTCGCCCCTCTAC.

As regards this clone: Gene labels here are mouse ones. The read stops 1 residue short of the end of the CDR3; the missing end is completed from the germline J gene. This sequence joins TRBV20 and TRBJ2-3, with 10 bases matching TRBD1. CDR1 is GFQATS and CDR2 is STVNSAI in the germline V gene. V shed 3 bases and J 3 bases; nucleotides not matched to a gene: 3. This CDR3 spans 14 amino acids. This CDR3 is CGASGDRGAETLYF. The DNA read from the CDR3 is TGTGGTGCTAGTGGGGACAGGGGAGCAGAAACGCTGTAT.

As for this clone: Genes and germline are mouse. The read gets to within 1 residue of the CDR3 end, and the germline J gene fills in the rest. V gene TRBV20 combines with J gene TRBJ2-4; D is ambiguous. Germline V gives CDR1 GFQATS, CDR2 STVNSAI. CDR3 length equals 12 residues. Trimming removed 3 bases at V and 0 bases at J, with 4 bases between. The CDR3: CGARTSQNTLYF. The sequenced part of the CDR3 DNA is TGTGGTGCTAGAACTAGTCAAAACACCTTGTAC.

The sample holds one count of this clone. Gene names and germline match the mouse. The sequenced fragment ends 1 residue before the CDR3 boundary, so the rest is inferred from the germline J gene. This sequence joins TRBV24 and TRBJ2-7; the match to TRBD1 covers 10 bases. This CDR3 contains 16 residues. With V trimmed by 4 bases and J by 2 bases, 8 bases remained unmatched. CDR1 and CDR2 (germline): KGHTA, FRNEEI. CDR3 DNA (partial): TGTGCCAGCAGTCCCCCCCGGGACAGGGGACCCTATGAACAGTAC. Translated, it gives CASSPPRDRGPYEQY. The CDR3 as a whole reads CASSPPRDRGPYEQYF.

Comments on this clone: Gene names follow the mouse nomenclature. The CDR3 here is CAWSLRDWGDTQYF. CDR3 DNA (partial): TGTGCCTGGAGTCTCCGGGACTGGGGGGACACCCAGTAC. The rearrangement joins TRBV31 to TRBJ2-5; TRBD2 matches at 11 bases. The CDR3 is cut off 1 residue early in the read; its end comes from the germline J gene. CDR1 and CDR2 (germline): GKSSPN, SITVG. The CDR3 is 14 residues long. V lost 0 bases to trimming and J lost 6 bases; unmatched junction nucleotides: 2.

Worth noting for this clone: Gene names and germline match the mouse. CDR3 amino acids: CASSIRSSQNTLYF. CDR3 DNA (partial): TGTGCCAGCAGTATAAGGTCTAGTCAAAACACCTTGTAC. The V gene is TRBV19, the J gene TRBJ2-4; D uncertain. Read sequence stops 1 residue before the CDR3 end, and the germline J gene provides the missing end. V was shortened by 1 base and J by 0 bases, with 6 bases between the two germline ends. The CDR3 spans 14 residues. The germline V gene has CDR1 FNHDT and CDR2 SITEND (reference sequence).

Notes on this clone: Germline and genes here are mouse. From the germline J gene comes the end of the CDR3, since the read stops 1 residue before it. The J gene is TRBJ1-6, the V gene TRBV5; D ambiguous. TRBJ1-6 is treated as an ORF (open reading frame) with a function not yet certain. CDR1 LGHNA and CDR2 YNLKQL come from the germline V gene (reference sequence). The length of the CDR3 is 18 residues. Trimming cost V 0 bases and J 3 bases, with 15 bases left between them. This chain's CDR3 is CASSQEGPGHFYNSPLYF. Partial CDR3 DNA: TGTGCCAGCAGCCAAGAGGGCCCCGGGCACTTCTATAATTCGCCCCTCTAC.

Turning to this clone: Germline and genes: mouse. The read terminates 1 residue ahead of where the CDR3 ends, so the germline J gene completes it. The chain is built from TRBV1 and TRBJ1-4, with TRBD1 matching over 8 bases. With 1 base clipped from V and 7 bases from J, the junction kept 2 bases outside the gene matches. This CDR3 contains 14 residues. CDR1 and CDR2 (germline): NSQYPW, LRSPGD (reference sequence). CDR3 bases read: TGCACCTGCAGTGCAGCCAGGGGGCGCGAAAGATTATTT. Translated, it gives CTCSAARGRERLF. The complete CDR3 sequence is CTCSAARGRERLFF.

This clone was seen once. The gene names given are mouse names. The read ends 1 residue shy of where the CDR3 ends; the end is completed using the germline J gene. The rearrangement joins TRBV5 to TRBJ2-3, with 10 nucleotides matching TRBD2. Unmatched junction bases numbered 4, after V lost 6 bases and J lost 1 base. CDR1 is LGHNA and CDR2 is YNLKQL in the germline V gene (reference sequence). The CDR3 has 15 amino acids. The part of the CDR3 DNA that was read is TGTGCCAGCAGAGGACTGGGGGCCGGTGCAGAAACGCTGTAT. Translated, it gives CASRGLGAGAETLY. The whole CDR3 sequence reads CASRGLGAGAETLYF.

With regard to this clone: The gene names given are mouse names. The read ends 1 residue shy of where the CDR3 ends; the end is completed using the germline J gene. The chain carries TRBV13-3 and TRBJ2-7, with TRBD1 matching 7 bases. CDR1 and CDR2 (germline): NNHDY, SYVADS. There are 13 residues in the CDR3. V lost 0 bases to trimming and J lost 4 bases; unmatched junction nucleotides: 1. The part of the CDR3 DNA that was read is TGTGCCAGCAGTGATGTGACAGGGTATGAACAGTAC. Translated: CASSDVTGYEQY. In full, the CDR3 reads CASSDVTGYEQYF.

Details on this clone: All gene names here are mouse names. The CDR3 extends 1 residue past the end of the read, so its final part is completed from the germline J gene. The chain couples TRBV14 to TRBJ2-7; no firm D call. This CDR3 is 11 amino acids long. Germline V gives CDR1 SGHDT, CDR2 FRDEAV. Trimming shortened V by 1 base and J by 4 bases, and 3 bases separated the two germline ends. The sequenced part of the CDR3 DNA is TGTGCCAGCAGTTTCGGGTATGAACAGTAC. Its protein is CASSFGYEQY. The full CDR3 protein is CASSFGYEQYF. The full variable domain, its missing parts supplied by reference TRBV14 and TRBJ2-7, is EAGVTQSPRYAVLQEGQAVSFWCDPISGHDTLYWYQQPRDQGPQLLVYFRDEAVIDNSQLPSDRFSAVRPKGTNSTLKIQSAKQGDTATYLCASSFGYEQYFGPGTRLTVL.

Worth noting for this clone: Gene names follow the mouse nomenclature. The read halts 1 residue ahead of the CDR3 end, with the missing end drawn from the germline J gene. The chain carries TRBV13-3 and TRBJ2-3; possible D gene TRBD1, 6 bases. CDR3 length: 15 amino acids. V gave up 3 bases and J gave up 3 bases, with 14 bases separating them. Germline V gene sequence: CDR1 NNHDY, CDR2 SYVADS. CDR3 DNA, as far as it was read: TGTGCCAGCAGTGGCCGACAGGAGGGGGCAGAAACGCTGTAT. This translates into CASSGRQEGAETLY. The entire CDR3 reads CASSGRQEGAETLYF.

Details on this clone: Gene labels here are mouse ones. Sequencing ends 1 residue short of the CDR3 end; the germline J gene provides the rest. This chain uses TRBV20 with TRBJ2-1; weak D call: TRBD1 (5 bases). Deletions cut 1 base from V and 5 bases from J, with 6 bases between. Germline V lookup: CDR1 GFQATS, CDR2 STVNSAI. There are 12 residues in the CDR3. Partial CDR3 DNA: TGTGGTGCTAGGGCAGGGAATGCTGAGCAGTTC. Translating it yields CGARAGNAEQF. The complete CDR3 protein is CGARAGNAEQFF.

This clone showed up just a few times. The listed genes are named as in mouse. The CDR3 extends 1 residue past the end of the read, so its final part is completed from the germline J gene. The chain employs TRBV19 and TRBJ2-7; 9 bases match TRBD2. This CDR3 is built from 14 residues. J lost 2 bases, V lost 6 bases, and 6 bases had no gene match. The germline V gene has CDR1 FNHDT and CDR2 SITEND (reference sequence). The CDR3 bases that were read are TGTGCCAGCAACTATGGGACTGGGACCTATGAACAGTAC. Protein product: CASNYGTGTYEQY. The full CDR3 reads CASNYGTGTYEQYF.

Worth noting for this clone: Gene names and germline refer to mouse. The CDR3 extends 1 residue past the end of the read, so its final part is completed from the germline J gene. The chain links TRBV29 to TRBJ1-2; a weak D match, TRBD1 (6 bases). This CDR3 region has 13 residues. V gave up 3 bases and J gave up 3 bases, with 8 bases separating them. Germline CDR1 MSHET, CDR2 SYDVDS. CDR3 DNA, as far as it was read: TGTGCTAGCAGTTTCCACAGGGACTCCGACTACACC. Protein sequence: CASSFHRDSDYT. The whole CDR3 sequence is CASSFHRDSDYTF.

This clone turned up a few times. All gene names here are mouse names. The CDR3 goes on 1 residue after the read ends, and that part is filled in from the germline J gene. The rearrangement links TRBV30 to TRBJ2-7; 9 positions agree with TRBD1. The V segment lost 3 bases and the J segment 4 bases; nucleotides outside the gene matches: 4. The CDR3 sequence is 13 residues long. The germline V gene has CDR1 SQVVS and CDR2 ANEGSEA. CDR3 protein: CSSSPGQGYEQYF. CDR3 DNA (partial): TGTAGTTCTAGTCCGGGACAGGGATATGAACAGTAC.

About this clone: The gene names given are mouse names. The CDR3 end is not reached by the read, which stops 1 residue before it; the germline J gene fills it in. The genes are TRBV1 and TRBJ1-1; D call uncertain. Deletions cut 2 bases from V and 1 base from J, with 2 bases between. Germline assignment: CDR1 NSQYPW and CDR2 LRSPGD (reference sequence). The CDR3 length is 12 residues. The CDR3 bases that were read are TGCACCTGCAGTGCAAAAAACACAGAAGTCTTC. This translates into CTCSAKNTEVF. The CDR3 in its entirety is CTCSAKNTEVFF.

As to this clone: Mouse gene names and germline throughout. The read gets to within 1 residue of the CDR3 end, and the germline J gene fills in the rest. The V gene is TRBV24, the J gene TRBJ2-2; 7 nucleotides agree with TRBD1. The ends lost 6 bases at V and 1 base at J; junction bases unmatched: 5. This CDR3 has 15 amino acids. CDR1 and CDR2 from the germline V gene are KGHTA and FRNEEI. CDR3 DNA, as far as it was read: TGTGCCAGCAGCCCCGGGACAGAAAACACCGGGCAGCTCTAC. It codes for CASSPGTENTGQLY. Given in full, the CDR3 is CASSPGTENTGQLYF.

Details on this clone: Germline and genes: mouse. With the read ending 1 residue before the CDR3 end, the germline J gene is used to fill in that end. This chain joins TRBV5 and TRBJ1-3; D is uncertain. The CDR3 consists of 18 residues. The ends were cut back, 0 bases at V and 0 bases at J, with 15 bases in the middle. The germline gives CDR1 LGHNA, CDR2 YNLKQL (reference sequence). The CDR3: CASSQEYRTANSGNTLYF. CDR3 DNA (partial): TGTGCCAGCAGCCAAGAATACCGGACCGCAAATTCTGGAAATACGCTCTAT.

Points on this clone: Gene names and germline match the mouse. The read halts 1 residue ahead of the CDR3 end, with the missing end drawn from the germline J gene. This chain connects TRBV13-2 to TRBJ2-3; a weak D match, TRBD1 (6 bases). CDR1 NNHNN and CDR2 SYGAGS come from the germline V gene (reference sequence). CDR3 size: 13 residues. The ends were cut back, 3 bases at V and 4 bases at J, with 9 bases in the middle. The part of the CDR3 DNA that was read is TGTGCCAGCGGTGGAACAGGGACAGAAACGCTGTAT. This translates into CASGGTGTETLY. In full, the CDR3 reads CASGGTGTETLYF.

In its sample, this clone was seen a few times. Gene names are mouse gene names. The read ends 1 residue shy of where the CDR3 ends; the end is completed using the germline J gene. This chain joins TRBV4 and TRBJ2-1; no clear D gene. Germline values: CDR1 LGHDT, CDR2 YNNKQL (reference sequence). V lost 7 bases, J lost 1 base, and 2 bases lay in between. The CDR3 runs 11 residues. The sequenced part of the CDR3 DNA is TGTGCCAGCACCAACTATGCTGAGCAGTTC. This codes for CASTNYAEQF. The entire CDR3 sequence reads CASTNYAEQFF.

Note on this clone: Each gene name is a mouse one. Sequencing ends 1 residue short of the CDR3 end; the germline J gene provides the rest. This chain connects TRBV13-1 to TRBJ2-4; D gene uncertain. Germline values: CDR1 NSHNY, CDR2 SYGAGN. CDR3 length: 14 amino acids. With 1 base removed from V and 0 bases from J, the gap between germline ends came to 6 bases. Here the CDR3 reads CASSDPGSQNTLYF. Incomplete CDR3 DNA: TGTGCCAGCAGTGATCCGGGGAGTCAAAACACCTTGTAC.

Comments on this clone: Each gene name is a mouse one. The read stops 1 residue short of the end of the CDR3; the missing end is completed from the germline J gene. This rearrangement joins TRBV20 to TRBJ1-1; tentative D call: TRBD1 (6 bases). Trimming removed 1 base at V and 0 bases at J, with 9 bases between. The CDR3 has 14 residues. CDR1 and CDR2 (germline): GFQATS, STVNSAI. CDR3 loop: CGARAQGPNTEVFF. The CDR3 bases that were read are TGTGGTGCTAGGGCTCAGGGGCCAAACACAGAAGTCTTC.

For this clone: Gene names denote mouse genes. Sequencing ends 1 residue short of the CDR3 end; the germline J gene provides the rest. The chain recombines TRBV13-3 with TRBJ2-4, with D unclear. The V and J ends lost 3 bases and 0 bases respectively, with 2 bases between them. The germline V gene has CDR1 NNHDY and CDR2 SYVADS. The CDR3 is made up of 12 amino acids. The CDR3 reads CASSVSQNTLYF. Partial CDR3 DNA: TGTGCCAGCAGTGTTAGTCAAAACACCTTGTAC.

Remarks on this clone: Gene names and germline refer to mouse. The CDR3 region is CGASDTGQLYF. Partial CDR3 DNA: TGTGGTGCTTCAGACACCGGGCAGCTCTAC. The chain joins TRBV20 to TRBJ2-2; D is unresolved. Read data end 1 residue before the CDR3 end; the end is taken from the germline J gene. Germline loops: CDR1 GFQATS, CDR2 STVNSAI. This CDR3 has 11 amino acids. V shed 5 bases and J shed 3 bases, with 4 bases lying between them.